The rows below give T cell receptor beta chains drawn from one sample of a study of OX40 agonist ivuxolimab in advanced cancers. TCRdb's copy holds only in-frame clones and misses some; the assay was immunoSEQ multiplex PCR. The repertoire holds 90,000 to 100,000 clones, about 86% seen once, with more than 1.1% in the top ten. The sequenced sample was CD4+ or CD8+ T cells sorted from blood, obtained in a trial of the OX40 agonist ivuxolimab. Source of these receptors: an adult with an advanced solid tumor such as melanoma, head and neck, liver or kidney cancer. Each CDR3 is given without its conserved first and last residue. Some rows mark clone size as missing; the rest say once, few, many or name a class of expanded clone.

v_call clone_size cdr3_aa
TRBV2 NA ASSRGNQPQH
TRBV6-6 NA ASRIARQGLNQPQH
TRBV5-4 NA ASRRQGSTDTQY
TRBV28 NA ASSSPPGGRDTQY
TRBV5-4 NA ASSLSLASQETQY
TRBV10-1 NA ASSDRGAVRTEAF
TRBV9 NA ASSTGPSYEQY
TRBV2 NA ASSVKPGPSYEQY
TRBV28 NA AIGTLMNTEAF
TRBV4-1 NA ASSQVAGQGIYEQY
TRBV9 NA ASSQGGMYEQF
TRBV18 NA ASSGLAGADTQY
TRBV28 NA ASSLTRNQPQH
TRBV6-1 once ASTRRGSYEQY
TRBV5-1 few ASSLDPFTEAF
TRBV7-3 NA ASSFGQGDYGYT
TRBV20-1 NA SADRGNSYT
TRBV4-2 NA ASSLTGTDLYEQY
TRBV4-1 few ASSQADRVGTEAF
TRBV7-6 NA ASSFPGQGTETQY
TRBV28 NA ASSRGGSGSDIQY
TRBV19 NA ASSRAGGANTGELF
TRBV4-1 NA ASSQGGHWDRPISWNTGELF
TRBV19 few ASSEQGEAF